These 19 T cell receptor beta chains were sequenced from one sample in a study of cytomegalovirus exposure and HLA in healthy donors. The PCR contained 60 Vbeta and 13 Jbeta primers. TCRdb's copy holds only in-frame clones and misses some; the assay was immunoSEQ multiplex PCR. The sample has about 75,000 clones; around 84% are singletons. The sample taken for sequencing was PBMCs. The receptors were gathered from an older man in good health and CMV-seropositive.

The chain joins TRBV9 to TRBJ2-1; D gene uncertain. Germline CDR1 and CDR2: SGDLS and YYNGEE. Trimming took 7 bases from V and 9 from J, leaving 20 bases between them. CDR3 length: 14 amino acids. The CDR3: CASGQLNGSPEQFF. CDR3 coding DNA: TGTGCCAGCGGCCAACTAAATGGGTCTCCTGAGCAGTTCTTC.

V and J are TRBV2 and TRBJ2-3; no definite D call. Deletions cut 4 bases from V and 0 bases from J, with 11 bases between. The germline gives CDR1 SNHLY, CDR2 FYNNEI. CDR3 length: 15 residues. CDR3 protein: CASSVGGGSTDTQYF. The CDR3 DNA is TGTGCCAGCAGTGTGGGTGGCGGTAGCACAGATACGCAGTATTTT.

The rearrangement uses TRBV28 and TRBJ1-5; 7 bases map to TRBD1. The germline CDR1 and CDR2 sequences are MDHEN and SYDVKM. The CDR3 is 13 residues long. The J segment lost 10 bases and the V segment lost 7 bases, leaving 10 bases of the junction unmatched. The CDR3 region is CASTTRAGGPQHF. The CDR3 DNA sequence: TGTGCCAGCACCACTAGGGCAGGGGGTCCCCAGCATTTT.

This rearrangement joins TRBV19 to TRBJ2-7, with TRBD2 identical over 7 bases. Germline assignment: CDR1 LNHDA and CDR2 SQIVND (reference sequence). This CDR3 comprises 12 residues. J gave up 7 bases and V 6 bases, and 6 bases lay outside the gene matches. The CDR3: CASSRDYREQYF. In DNA form, the CDR3 reads TGTGCCAGTAGCCGGGACTATCGGGAGCAGTACTTC.

In this sample, this clone turned up a few times. The V gene is TRBV6-1, the J gene TRBJ2-2, with a tentative D call TRBD1 (5 bases). Germline values: CDR1 MNHNS, CDR2 SASEGT. The germline V and J ends were trimmed by 1 base and 3 bases, with 9 bases remaining between them. This CDR3 contains 15 residues. The CDR3 nucleotides are TGTGCCAGCAGTGAAGGGGGCTGGGACACCGGGGAGCTGTTTTTT. Its protein product is CASSEGGWDTGELFF.

V and J are TRBV6-5 and TRBJ1-2, with D tentatively TRBD1 (6 bases). The CDR3 has 15 residues. The germline V and J ends were trimmed by 4 bases and 0 bases, with 12 bases remaining between them. The germline V gene has CDR1 MNHEY and CDR2 SVGAGI. This chain's CDR3 is CASSWGRGTNYGYTF. CDR3 nucleotide sequence: TGTGCCAGCAGTTGGGGCAGGGGCACTAACTATGGCTACACCTTC.

This chain connects TRBV10-3 to TRBJ2-7; maybe TRBD1 (6 bases). This CDR3 spans 12 amino acids. The germline gives CDR1 ENHRY, CDR2 SYGVKD. V was trimmed by 8 bases and J by 5 bases, leaving 13 bases between them. CDR3 nucleotide sequence: TGTGCCATCGGGGGCCCCGGGAACGAGCAGTACTTC. Amino acid sequence: CAIGGPGNEQYF.

The chain combines TRBV4-1 with TRBJ2-5; D not resolved. Near its end, the DNA agrees better with TRBJ2-7, so the J call may be wrong. The CDR3 is 17 residues long. CDR1 and CDR2 (germline): MGHRA, YSYEKL. The DNA for the CDR3 is TGCGCCAGCAGCCAAGATCATAAGCGACGCTATGCCTACGAGCAGTACTTC. Protein: CASSQDHKRRYAYEQYF.

This sequence joins TRBV5-4 and TRBJ2-2; D possibly corresponds to TRBD1 (6 bases). Deletions cut 3 bases from V and 6 bases from J, with 21 bases between. This CDR3 is 17 amino acids long. Germline loops: CDR1 SGHNT, CDR2 YYREEE (reference sequence). The CDR3 nucleotides are TGTGCCAGCAGCTCGGACCAGGGGCGGCCGGGCGCCGGGGAGCTGTTTTTT. Translation gives CASSSDQGRPGAGELFF.

The chain couples TRBV30 to TRBJ2-5; D might be TRBD2 (7 bases). Germline CDR1 GTSNPN, CDR2 SVGIG (reference sequence). V was clipped by 1 base and J by 1 base, with 10 bases between them. This CDR3 has 14 amino acids. The CDR3 coding sequence is TGTGCCTGGAGTGCCGGGGGGCCCCAAGAGACCCAGTACTTC. As protein: CAWSAGGPQETQYF.

This clone was detected a few times. The chain links TRBV6-6 to TRBJ2-6; D call uncertain. Germline V gives CDR1 MNHNY, CDR2 SVGAGI (reference sequence). The CDR3 is made up of 14 amino acids. Trimming removed 6 bases from V and 0 bases from J, with 6 bases in between. Here the CDR3 reads CASSLPSGANVLTF. The CDR3 coding sequence is TGTGCCAGCAGCCTACCCTCTGGGGCCAACGTCCTGACTTTC.

CDR3 coding DNA: TGTGCCAGCAGGGGACTAGCGGGAAGGTCAGATACGCAGTATTTT. Amino acid sequence: CASRGLAGRSDTQYF. The chain joins TRBV6-1 to TRBJ2-3; 13 bases line up with TRBD2. This CDR3 region has 15 residues. With 6 bases clipped from V and 4 bases from J, the junction kept 4 bases outside the gene matches. Germline V gene lookup returns CDR1 MNHNS and CDR2 SASEGT.

The rearrangement joins TRBV7-9 to TRBJ1-2; D is uncertain. V lost 5 bases, J lost 4 bases, and 14 bases lay in between. The CDR3 is 14 amino acids. The germline V gene encodes CDR1 SEHNR and CDR2 FQNEAQ (reference sequence). CDR3 in amino acids: CASSAWASRYGYTF. The CDR3 DNA sequence: TGTGCCAGCAGCGCGTGGGCCAGCCGCTATGGCTACACCTTC.

The chain couples TRBV21-1 to TRBJ1-2; the D call in the table, TRBD1, was not verified against the DNA. TRBV21-1 is labeled a pseudogene. The CDR3 is 13 amino acids. CDR3 coding DNA: TGTGCCAGCCTAAAGACAGGGGGCTATGGCTACACCTTC. Translation: CASLKTGGYGYTF.

The CDR3 nucleotides are TGCAGCGCTGCGGGGTCTAGCGGGTGGGAGACCCAGTACTTC. This translates into CSAAGSSGWETQYF. The J gene is TRBJ2-5, the V gene TRBV29-1; 8 bases are a match to TRBD2. Trimming cost V 7 bases and J 5 bases; bases outside gene matches: 12. This CDR3 is 14 amino acids long. Per the germline V gene, CDR1 is SQVTM and CDR2 is ANQGSEA.

The rearrangement uses TRBV5-1 and TRBJ2-2; 7 bases fit TRBD1. V trimming: 6 bases; J trimming: 2 bases; junction bases outside the gene matches: 7. Looked up from germline, CDR1 is SGHRS and CDR2 is YFSETQ. This CDR3 is 15 amino acids long. The CDR3 DNA reads as TGCGCCAGCATCCAGGGACAGTCTAACACCGGGGAGCTGTTTTTT. This codes for CASIQGQSNTGELFF.

The count of this clone is one. The rearrangement uses TRBV7-9 and TRBJ2-1, with 14 bases fitting TRBD2. CDR3 length: 18 amino acids. Germline V gene lookup returns CDR1 SEHNR and CDR2 FQNEAQ (reference sequence). The trim removed 5 bases at V and 2 bases at J, leaving 8 bases unmatched. The CDR3: CASSPGTSGRRTYNEQFF. CDR3 DNA sequence: TGTGCCAGCAGCCCGGGGACTAGCGGGAGAAGAACCTACAATGAGCAGTTCTTC.

The V gene is TRBV6-1, the J gene TRBJ1-1; 7 nucleotides align to TRBD1. From germline, CDR1 is MNHNS and CDR2 SASEGT. J was trimmed by 6 bases and V by 6 bases; bases with no gene match: 1. The CDR3 is 11 residues long. CDR3 protein: CASRGQSEAFF. CDR3 sequence (DNA): TGTGCCAGCAGGGGACAGTCTGAAGCTTTCTTT.

This rearrangement joins TRBV30 to TRBJ1-1, with 10 bases lining up with TRBD1. V shed 3 bases and J 6 bases; nucleotides not matched to a gene: 7. This CDR3 spans 14 amino acids. CDR1 and CDR2 (germline): GTSNPN, SVGIG (reference sequence). The CDR3 DNA is TGTGCCTGGAGCTCCGGGACAGGGGTCGCTGAAGCTTTCTTT. It is translated as CAWSSGTGVAEAFF.